The rows below give T cell receptor beta chains drawn from one sample of a study of T cells of healthy individuals. TCRdb used MiXCR to reprocess the 5' RACE reads, holding one entry per CDR3 protein. The data hold approximately 89,000 distinct CDR3 sequences, with approximately 5.4% observed a single time. These receptors all stem from a female donor in good health. The CDR3 runs from the conserved cysteine through the conserved F or W. D genes are given only for firm matches. A row's size may be missing; if present it is once, few, many or a size class.

d_call | clone_size | j_call | v_call | cdr3_nt | cdr3_aa
NA | few | TRBJ2-1 | TRBV14 | TGTGCCAGCAGCCAAGAGCCGAATCCATCCTACAATGAGCAGTTCTTC | CASSQEPNPSYNEQFF
TRBD2 | few | TRBJ2-6 | TRBV7-9 | TGTGCCAGCAGCACCCGAGCGGGGGCACCCTCTGGGGCCAACGTCCTGACTTTC | CASSTRAGAPSGANVLTF
NA | NA | TRBJ2-1 | TRBV7-9 | TGTGCCAGCAGCTTGGCGGGTTTCTACAATGAGCAGTTCTTC | CASSLAGFYNEQFF
NA | many | TRBJ1-2 | TRBV28 | TGTGCCAGCAGTTTAGGGCTTCGTGGCTACACCTTC | CASSLGLRGYTF
TRBD2 | many | TRBJ2-3 | TRBV5-6 | TGTGCCAGCAGCTCCCCGATCTTACTAGCGGCAGATACGCAGTATTTT | CASSSPILLAADTQYF
NA | many | TRBJ2-3 | TRBV12-3/TRBV12-4 | TGTGCCAGCAGTATCACAGGGATCACAGATACGCAGTATTTT | CASSITGITDTQYF
NA | few | TRBJ1-2 | TRBV20-1 | TGCAGTGCTAGAGATTCCGGTGCTGGGCTGGATGGCTACACCTTC | CSARDSGAGLDGYTF
TRBD1 | NA | TRBJ1-4 | TRBV12-3/TRBV12-4 | TGTGCCAGCAGTTCGACAGGGGTAGCTAATGAAAAACTGTTTTTT | CASSSTGVANEKLFF
TRBD2 | many | TRBJ2-7 | TRBV7-9 | TGTGCCAGCAGCTTATATGCCGGGGGGAAATACGAGCAGTACTTC | CASSLYAGGKYEQYF
TRBD1 | NA | TRBJ1-3 | TRBV11-2 | TGTGCCAGCAGCATGACATTCAGACAGGGTGGCTCTGGAAACACCATATATTTT | CASSMTFRQGGSGNTIYF
NA | few | TRBJ2-7 | TRBV7-9 | TGTGCCAGCAGCTTAGGCAGGGGAGGGGAGCAGTACTTC | CASSLGRGGEQYF
TRBD2 | NA | TRBJ2-3 | TRBV3-1 | TGTGCCAGCAGCCAAGGGACTAGCGGCACAGATACGCAGTATTTT | CASSQGTSGTDTQYF
TRBD1 | many | TRBJ2-5 | TRBV18 | TGTGCCAGCTCACCGTTGGGATGGACAGGGGGATTAGAGACCCAGTACTTC | CASSPLGWTGGLETQYF
NA | many | TRBJ2-5 | TRBV20-1 | TGCAGTGCTCCAAAGGGGACTGGGAGAGAGACCCAGTACTTC | CSAPKGTGRETQYF
TRBD1 | many | TRBJ2-1 | TRBV10-3 | TGTGCCATCAGTCTTGGGACAGGGGGTGAGCAGTTCTTC | CAISLGTGGEQFF
NA | many | TRBJ2-1 | TRBV7-2 | TGTGCCAGCAGCTTCCTTGATTCCTACAATGAGCAGTTCTTC | CASSFLDSYNEQFF
TRBD1 | many | TRBJ2-1 | TRBV5-1 | TGCGCCAGCAGCTTGGTTCCCGGGACAGGGGGGGGCAATGAGCAGTTCTTC | CASSLVPGTGGGNEQFF
NA | many | TRBJ1-5 | TRBV20-1 | TGCAGTGTTCCCCGGGACGGTCCTAATCAGCCCCAGCATTTT | CSVPRDGPNQPQHF
TRBD1 | many | TRBJ1-3 | TRBV3-1 | TGTGCCAGCAGCCAACGAAAGCCCCGGACAGGGACCCCATTCTCTGGAAACACCATATATTTT | CASSQRKPRTGTPFSGNTIYF
TRBD1 | many | TRBJ1-2 | TRBV16 | TGTGCCAGCACGCAGCCTCAGGGGGGGCCTGAGTACTATGGCTACACCTTC | CASTQPQGGPEYYGYTF
TRBD2 | few | TRBJ2-3 | TRBV5-1 | TGCGCCAGCAGCTTAGCGGGACCGGCAGATACGCAGTATTTT | CASSLAGPADTQYF
NA | few | TRBJ1-1 | TRBV29-1 | TGCAGCGTCGGGGGGGCCTACCTTGGAGCTTTCTTT | CSVGGAYLGAFF
NA | few | TRBJ2-5 | TRBV29-1 | TGCAGCGTTGAACCCAGAGAGGCAGAGACCCAGTACTTC | CSVEPREAETQYF
NA | many | TRBJ1-1 | TRBV3-1 | TGTGCCAGCAGCCAAGTATCAGGGAACGGAGCTTTCTTT | CASSQVSGNGAFF
NA | many | TRBJ2-5 | TRBV27 | TGTGCCAGCAGCTCCCCTACAGGGTCAGCCCAAGAGACCCAGTACTTC | CASSSPTGSAQETQYF
TRBD2 | NA | TRBJ2-1 | TRBV6-5 | TGTGCCAGCAGTTTGATAGCGGGAGGGACCTACAATGAGCAGTTCTTC | CASSLIAGGTYNEQFF
TRBD2 | many | TRBJ2-7 | TRBV4-3 | TGCGCCAGCAGCTCAGCTTGGGGGGGAAGCGGAAACCTAGTCGAGCAGTACTTC | CASSSAWGGSGNLVEQYF
NA | NA | TRBJ2-3 | TRBV7-2 | TGTGCCAGCAGGACAGGGAGGGCAGATACGCAGTATTTT | CASRTGRADTQYF
NA | many | TRBJ1-3 | TRBV7-2 | TGTGCCAGCAGCTTAGAACCCAGCCAGCACACCATATATTTT | CASSLEPSQHTIYF
NA | few | TRBJ2-3 | TRBV27 | TGTGCCAGCAGTTTAATGGTTTCCACAGATACGCAGTATTTT | CASSLMVSTDTQYF
NA | many | TRBJ2-3 | TRBV5-1 | TGCGCCAGCAGCTTGGGACAGTGGAAATCCTCAGATACGCAGTATTTT | CASSLGQWKSSDTQYF
NA | many | TRBJ1-1 | TRBV4-1 | TGCGCCAGCAGCCAAGGGCACATACCTAACACTGAAGCTTTCTTT | CASSQGHIPNTEAFF
NA | NA | TRBJ1-2 | TRBV28 | TGTGCCAGCAGTTTATACCCCCAATCGGGCTACACCTTC | CASSLYPQSGYTF
NA | many | TRBJ1-5 | TRBV21-1 | TGTGCCAGCATATCCCGAACAGGGGGGCTTTCTCAGCCCCAGCATTTT | CASISRTGGLSQPQHF